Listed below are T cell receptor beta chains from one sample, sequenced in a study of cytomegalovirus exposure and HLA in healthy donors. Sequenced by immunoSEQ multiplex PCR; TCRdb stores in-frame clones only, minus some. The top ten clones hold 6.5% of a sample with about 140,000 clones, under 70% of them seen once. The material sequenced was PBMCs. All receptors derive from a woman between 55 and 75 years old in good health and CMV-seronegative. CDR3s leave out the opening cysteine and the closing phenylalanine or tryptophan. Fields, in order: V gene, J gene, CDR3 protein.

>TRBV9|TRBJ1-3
ASSGLGGSGNTIY
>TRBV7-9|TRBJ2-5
SSSQSIIPGFQETQY
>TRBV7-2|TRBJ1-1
ASSPRDGLNTEAF
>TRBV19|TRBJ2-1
ASSTRTSGYNEQF
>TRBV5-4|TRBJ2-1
ASSFVGVSLHEQF
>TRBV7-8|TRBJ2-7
ASSRRSRDSTYEQY
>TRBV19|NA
ASSTTGIGTYEQY
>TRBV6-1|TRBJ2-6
ASSEPTGPPGANVLT
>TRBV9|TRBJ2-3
ASSASGGYEQY
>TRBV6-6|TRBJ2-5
ASSLGQGAGETQY
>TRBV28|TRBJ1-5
ASRVGRQGPQH
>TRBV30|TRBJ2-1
AWSGAGGDNEQF
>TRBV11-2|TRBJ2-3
ASSTGTSGGIDTQY
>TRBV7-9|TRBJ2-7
SSSFDSEQY
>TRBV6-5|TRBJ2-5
ASGLSAGGQETQY
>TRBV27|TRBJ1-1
ASSLYGGGATEAF
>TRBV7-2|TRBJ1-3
ASSLGLGQVTSGNTIY
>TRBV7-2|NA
ASSQGTSGRGPYEQY
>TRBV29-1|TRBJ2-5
SVAGAAAGAGETQY
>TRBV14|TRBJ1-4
ASSLSLGGNEKLF
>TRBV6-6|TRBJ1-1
ASSYSKGRDTEAF
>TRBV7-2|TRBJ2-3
ASSSQGASQY
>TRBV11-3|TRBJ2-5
ASSSDQDGQAETQY
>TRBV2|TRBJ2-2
ASSETLSPLVTGELF
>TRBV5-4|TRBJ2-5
ASSLRLAGQETQY
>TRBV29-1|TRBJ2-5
SVGRDRQETQY
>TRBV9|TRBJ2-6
ASSPNPGTGIRSGANVLT
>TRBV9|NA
ASSVGGQSYEQY
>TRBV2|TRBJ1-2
ASSEATGDYGYT
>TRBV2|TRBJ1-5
ASSEAEARPQH
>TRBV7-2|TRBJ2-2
ASSFRLAGGPGELF
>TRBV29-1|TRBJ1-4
SVSDRTGREKLF
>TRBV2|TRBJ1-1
ASRDRGLGSTEAF
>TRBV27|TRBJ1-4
ASRTWGGGSEKLF
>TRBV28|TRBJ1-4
ASSLQGEKLF
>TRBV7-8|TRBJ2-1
ASSLVVSVGSNEQF
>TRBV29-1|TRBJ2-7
SVGAGSSYEQY
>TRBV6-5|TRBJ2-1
ASSYGGQYNEQF
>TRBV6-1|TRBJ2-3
ASSTGIFTDTQY
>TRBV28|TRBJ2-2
ASSFLSDTGELF
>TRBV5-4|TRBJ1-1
ASSPGGSASAEAF
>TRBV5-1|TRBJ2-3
ASGLAGDHTDTQY
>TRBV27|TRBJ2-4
ASSFGGTGVGIQY
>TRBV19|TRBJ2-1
ASSTIAGGYNEQF
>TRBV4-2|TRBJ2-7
ASSQDGLGLPRSYEQY
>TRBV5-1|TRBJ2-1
ASRFLAGDSNEQF
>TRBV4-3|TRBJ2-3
ASSQDLPSGGTDTQY
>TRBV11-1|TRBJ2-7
ASSRGFGGSYEQY
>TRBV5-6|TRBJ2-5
ASSPTTSGRRETQY
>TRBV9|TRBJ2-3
ASSVELAGTDTQY
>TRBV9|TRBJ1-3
ASSGFDSSGNTIY
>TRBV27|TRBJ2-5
ASSPPLGAGGLGETQY
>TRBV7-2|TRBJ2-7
ASSLYRTSGRSKGDEQY